The rows below give T cell receptor beta chains drawn from one sample of a study of T cells after yellow fever vaccination. MiXCR was run by TCRdb on the 5' RACE reads, yielding one entry per CDR3 protein. Here the sample spans 110,000 to 150,000 distinct CDR3 sequences, 6.6% being singletons. Source: CD4+ T cells sorted from PBMCs, taken 10 days after the yellow fever booster vaccination. These receptors all come from a man between 25 and 39 years old who received the YFV17D yellow fever vaccine. Each CDR3 is given with its conserved first and last residue. The D gene is left open where the match is weak. Clone size is shown for a subset of rows, as once, few, many or a class of expanded clone.

>-|many|TRBV20-1|TRBJ2-1
TGCAGTGCTCCCGGGACGGCACCCTCCTACAATGAGCAGTTCTTC
CSAPGTAPSYNEQFF
>-|few|TRBV12-3/TRBV12-4|TRBJ1-1
TGTGCCAGCAGTTTAAAAGCCGAAATTAACACTGAAGCTTTCTTT
CASSLKAEINTEAFF
>TRBD2|many|TRBV12-3/TRBV12-4|TRBJ2-1
TGTGCCAGCAGTCTTAGGGCGGGAGGAGGGAATGAGCAGTTCTTC
CASSLRAGGGNEQFF
>-|many|TRBV6-2/TRBV6-3|TRBJ2-3
TGTGCCAGCAGACTGGACGGCCTCTCCACAGATACGCAGTATTTT
CASRLDGLSTDTQYF
>TRBD2|-|TRBV11-2|TRBJ2-1
TGTGCCAGCAGCTTTACTTTCGGCGGGAGAGGCAATGAGCAGTTCTTC
CASSFTFGGRGNEQFF
>-|few|TRBV9|TRBJ2-1
TGTGCCAGCAGCGGGGGGCCCAACTCCTACAATGAGCAGTTCTTC
CASSGGPNSYNEQFF
>TRBD1|-|TRBV7-8|TRBJ1-5
TGTGCCAGCAGCTTGGGGACAGGGGCTAATAGCAATCAGCCCCAGCATTTT
CASSLGTGANSNQPQHF
>TRBD2|few|TRBV5-4|TRBJ2-1
TGTGCCAGCAGCCGGACTAGCGGGAGCGGTCTGTATGAGCAGTTCTTC
CASSRTSGSGLYEQFF
>-|many|TRBV20-1|TRBJ2-7
TGCAGTGCTAGAGCAGTGGGCTACGAGCAGTACTTC
CSARAVGYEQYF
>TRBD1|many|TRBV7-9|TRBJ2-5
TGTGCCAGCAGCCAACAGGGGGAGACCCAGTACTTC
CASSQQGETQYF
>-|many|TRBV6-2/TRBV6-3|TRBJ2-2
TGTGCCAGCACACCAGGTCCCGGGGAGCTGTTTTTT
CASTPGPGELFF
>TRBD2|many|TRBV4-2|TRBJ2-1
TGTGCCAGCAGCCGACCGGGACTAGCGGCCGGTGAGCAGTTCTTC
CASSRPGLAAGEQFF
>-|many|TRBV7-9|TRBJ2-5
TGTGCCAGCACCGGGGGATCCGAGACCCAGTACTTC
CASTGGSETQYF
>TRBD1|many|TRBV11-2|TRBJ2-2
TGTGCCAGCAGCAACCGACAGGGCGGAACCGGGGAGCTGTTTTTT
CASSNRQGGTGELFF
>-|many|TRBV5-1|TRBJ2-7
TGCGCCAGCGCCGACCCCAGCGGTCTACGAAAGTACTTC
CASADPSGLRKYF
>-|many|TRBV20-1|TRBJ2-1
TGCAGTGCTCAGGGGAGCGGGAAGGGGGGTGTGGAGCAGTTCTTC
CSAQGSGKGGVEQFF
>-|many|TRBV3-1|TRBJ2-1
TGTGCCAGCAGCCAAGTTAGCGGTTCCTACAATGAGCAGTTCTTC
CASSQVSGSYNEQFF
>TRBD1|-|TRBV6-5|TRBJ1-2
TGTGCCAGCAGTTACATAGGACAGGCTAATAACTATGGCTACACCTTC
CASSYIGQANNYGYTF
>-|many|TRBV20-1|TRBJ1-1
TGCAGTGCTCCCCAAGGCGGGCTAGCTTTCTTT
CSAPQGGLAFF
>-|-|TRBV19|TRBJ1-4
TGTGCCAGTAGTATAATCCATTCTAGAGCTAATGAAAAACTGTTTTTT
CASSIIHSRANEKLFF
>-|many|TRBV10-3|TRBJ2-1
TGTGCCATCAGTGAGAGGCAGGGGCAGTACAATGAGCAGTTCTTC
CAISERQGQYNEQFF
>-|many|TRBV5-1|TRBJ2-5
TGCGCCAGCAGCTTGGGTGTCGGGACCCCCCAAGAGACCCAGTACTTC
CASSLGVGTPQETQYF
>-|many|TRBV7-2|TRBJ1-1
TGTGCCAGCAGCTTCGGGTTCACTGAAGCTTTCTTT
CASSFGFTEAFF
>-|many|TRBV6-5|TRBJ2-3
TGTGCCAGCAGCGCCAGAGGGGGTGGCACAGATACGCAGTATTTT
CASSARGGGTDTQYF
>-|many|TRBV20-1|TRBJ2-1
TGCAGTGCTAGAGATTTGACAGATTCCTACAATGAGCAGTTCTTC
CSARDLTDSYNEQFF
>TRBD1|few|TRBV5-5|TRBJ1-3
TGTGCCAGCAGCCTAAAAGGACAGGGGGTCTCTGGAAACACCATATATTTT
CASSLKGQGVSGNTIYF
>TRBD1|many|TRBV7-9|TRBJ2-7
TGTGCCAGCAGCTTTGGACAGGGGGGCGAGCAGTACTTC
CASSFGQGGEQYF
>-|many|TRBV27|TRBJ2-5
TGTGCCAGCAGTTTGAGTGGGGAGACCCAGTACTTC
CASSLSGETQYF
>-|many|TRBV7-3|TRBJ2-3
TGTGCCAGCAGCCCGGGACTTCCCGTCGATGATACGCAGTATTTT
CASSPGLPVDDTQYF
>TRBD1|many|TRBV28|TRBJ1-4
TGTGCCAGCAGCCGGACAGGGGTTAATGAAAAACTGTTTTTT
CASSRTGVNEKLFF
>TRBD2|many|TRBV19|TRBJ2-2
TGTGCCAGTAGTCTTTTGAGCGGGAGTATCGCTGGGGGGGAGCTGTTTTTT
CASSLLSGSIAGGELFF
>TRBD1|many|TRBV29-1|TRBJ1-5
TGCAGCGTCCCCGTCGGGACAGCTAATCAGCCCCAGCATTTT
CSVPVGTANQPQHF
>-|many|TRBV20-1|TRBJ2-3
TGCAGTGCTAAACGGGTGGAGATCACAGATACGCAGTATTTT
CSAKRVEITDTQYF
>TRBD1|many|TRBV20-1|TRBJ1-4
TGCAGTGCTAGTAAAGAGGGACAGGGTGACGAAAAACTGTTTTTT
CSASKEGQGDEKLFF
>-|many|TRBV28|TRBJ1-6
TGTGCCAGCAGCCATAGGGCTTGGGGGTCACCCCTCCACTTT
CASSHRAWGSPLHF
>-|few|TRBV19|TRBJ2-6
TGTGCCAGTCGCGACCCCTCTGGGGCCAACGTCCTGACTTTC
CASRDPSGANVLTF
>-|-|TRBV21-1|TRBJ2-1
TGTGCCAGCAGCATTGGAGCGGGAGTGGACAATGAGCAGTTCTTC
CASSIGAGVDNEQFF
>-|few|TRBV5-4|TRBJ2-3
TGTGCCAGCAGACTTTCCGGGGGCACAGATACGCAGTATTTT
CASRLSGGTDTQYF
>-|many|TRBV12-3/TRBV12-4|TRBJ1-5
TGTGCCAGCAGTGGCAGGGGTCTTAGCAATCAGCCCCAGCATTTT
CASSGRGLSNQPQHF
>-|-|TRBV6-2/TRBV6-3|TRBJ2-7
TGTGCCAGCAGTGGGACGGGAGTCTCCTACGAGCAGTACTTC
CASSGTGVSYEQYF
>-|many|TRBV12-3/TRBV12-4|TRBJ2-2
TGTGCCAGCAGTTTAAGTTCGAACACCGGGGAGCTGTTTTTT
CASSLSSNTGELFF
>-|many|TRBV5-4|TRBJ2-3
TGTGCCAGCAGCGGGGGGGCAGGAGCGGGAAGCACAGATACGCAGTATTTT
CASSGGAGAGSTDTQYF
>-|many|TRBV29-1|TRBJ2-7
TGCAGCGTTCAGACCGGGACCAACTACGAGCAGTACTTC
CSVQTGTNYEQYF
>TRBD2|many|TRBV6-5|TRBJ2-3
TGTGCCAGCAGTTCCCCAGGGACTAGGACAGATACGCAGTATTTT
CASSSPGTRTDTQYF
>-|-|TRBV28|TRBJ1-4
TGTGCCAGCACCCTTGGAGGGCCCGGGGAAAAACTGTTTTTT
CASTLGGPGEKLFF
>TRBD2|many|TRBV9|TRBJ2-1
TGTGCCAGCAGCGTAGTAACTAGCGGGCCCTACAATGAGCAGTTCTTC
CASSVVTSGPYNEQFF
>-|few|TRBV7-9|TRBJ1-1
TGTGCCAGCAGCCAACATCTCCCCGGGGAAGCTTTCTTT
CASSQHLPGEAFF
>-|many|TRBV20-1|TRBJ2-5
TGCAGTGCAAGACAGGCCCTAGGTGAAGAGACCCAGTACTTC
CSARQALGEETQYF
>TRBD1|many|TRBV2|TRBJ1-6
TGTGCCAGCAGGGACAGGGGGCTGGACTCACCCCTCCACTTT
CASRDRGLDSPLHF
>TRBD2|many|TRBV7-9|TRBJ2-1
TGTGCCAGCAGCTTGGGACTAGAGGGGAGTGAGCAGTTCTTC
CASSLGLEGSEQFF
>TRBD1|-|TRBV3-1|TRBJ1-2
TGTGCCAGCAGCCAATGGACAGGGCTTGTCTTC
CASSQWTGLVF
>TRBD1|many|TRBV20-1|TRBJ2-6
TGCAGTGCTAGACGTGGGACAGCAACTACGAGGGCCAACGTCCTGACTTTC
CSARRGTATTRANVLTF
>-|-|TRBV5-4|TRBJ1-1
TGTGCCAGCAGCTTGAACAGTATGAACACTGAAGCTTTCTTT
CASSLNSMNTEAFF